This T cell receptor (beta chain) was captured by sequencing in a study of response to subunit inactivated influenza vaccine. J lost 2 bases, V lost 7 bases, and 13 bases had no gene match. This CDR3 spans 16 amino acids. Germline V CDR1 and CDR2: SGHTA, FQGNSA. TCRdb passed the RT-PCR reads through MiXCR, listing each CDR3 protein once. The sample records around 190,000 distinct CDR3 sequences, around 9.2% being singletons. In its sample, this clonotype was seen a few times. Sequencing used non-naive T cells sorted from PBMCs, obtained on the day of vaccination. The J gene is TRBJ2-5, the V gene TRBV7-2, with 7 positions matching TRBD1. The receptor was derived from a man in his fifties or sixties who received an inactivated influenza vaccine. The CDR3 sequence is CASTPGGRGPQETQYF. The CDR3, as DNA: TGTGCCAGCACCCCAGGGGGTAGGGGGCCTCAAGAGACCCAGTACTTC.